The present TCR beta chain was sequenced within a study of beta chain features in type 1 diabetes. Study-level results: Shorter templates may be favored by PCR, equally so in patients and controls. The similarity of naive, central memory and Treg TCRB repertoires appeared greater among patients than among healthy donors.

Trimming shortened V by 0 bases and J by 6 bases, and 10 bases separated the two germline ends. The CDR3 is 13 amino acids. Germline V gene sequence: CDR1 SQVTM, CDR2 ANQGSEA. For this clone: Its antigen is unknown.

Reverse transcription of all isolated RNA meant that expressed TCRB transcripts were sequenced. Produced via immunoSEQ multiplex PCR; TCRdb's table is partial and in-frame only. The sample shows approximately 380,000 clones, approximately 15% of them seen only once. The material sequenced was naive CD4+ T cells from blood. The clonotype comes from a woman aged 18-29 years in good health. The gene calls are TRBV29-1 and TRBJ2-3; tentatively, D is TRBD2 (5 bases). CDR3 bases: TGCAGCGTTGAAGAGCTAGGGAGCGATACGCAGTATTTT. Protein sequence: CSVEELGSDTQYF.